This T cell receptor (beta chain) was observed in a study of T-cell reconstitution after alpha-beta-depleted transplantation in children. CDR3 length: 12 residues. CDR1 is SGHAT, CDR2 FQNNGV, per germline. V lost 5 bases and J 10 bases, leaving 13 bases between the germline ends. Molecular barcoding with unique molecular identifiers was used for the TCRbeta library. TCRdb re-called the PCR reads through MiXCR, storing one row per CDR3 protein. The sample shows under 300,000 distinct CDR3 sequences, roughly a tenth of them seen only once. V gene TRBV11-2 combines with J gene TRBJ2-3; D ambiguous. The receptor's source is a human donor who donated a stem cell graft to a child with SCID. The sample in question was PBMCs from the stem cell graft donor, obtained from the stem cell graft. This chain's CDR3 is CASSQDPGSQYF. CDR3 nucleotide sequence: TGTGCCAGCAGCCAAGACCCGGGTTCGCAGTATTTT. Combining the CDR3 with reference TRBV11-2 and TRBJ2-3 gives the whole variable domain EAGVAQSPRYKIIEKRQSVAFWCNPISGHATLYWYQQILGQGPKLLIQFQNNGVVDDSQLPKDRFSAERLKGVDSTLKIQPAKLEDSAVYLCASSQDPGSQYFGPGTRLTVL.